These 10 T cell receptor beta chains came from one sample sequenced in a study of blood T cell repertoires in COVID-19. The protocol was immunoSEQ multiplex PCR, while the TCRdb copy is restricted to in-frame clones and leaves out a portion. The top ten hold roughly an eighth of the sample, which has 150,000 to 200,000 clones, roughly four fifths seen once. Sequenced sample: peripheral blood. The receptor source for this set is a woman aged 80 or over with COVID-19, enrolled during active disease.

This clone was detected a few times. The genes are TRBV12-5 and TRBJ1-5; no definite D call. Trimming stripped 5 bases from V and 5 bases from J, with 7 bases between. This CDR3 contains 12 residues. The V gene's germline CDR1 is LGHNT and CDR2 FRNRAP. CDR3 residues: CASGPGDQPQHF. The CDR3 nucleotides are TGTGCTAGTGGTCCCGGGGATCAGCCCCAGCATTTT.

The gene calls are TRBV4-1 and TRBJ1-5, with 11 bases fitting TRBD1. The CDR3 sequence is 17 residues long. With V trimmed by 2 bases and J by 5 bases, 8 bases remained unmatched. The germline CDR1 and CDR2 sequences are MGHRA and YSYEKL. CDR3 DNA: TGCGCCAGCAGCCAACGTCCCGGGACAGGGGGGGATCAGCCCCAGCATTTT. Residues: CASSQRPGTGGDQPQHF.

This chain's CDR3 is CASSSYVGASYTF. CDR3 DNA sequence: TGTGCCAGCAGTTCGTACGTCGGTGCCAGCTACACCTTC. The chain has TRBV6-5 and TRBJ1-2; D ambiguous. The CDR3 runs 13 residues. V was clipped by 4 bases and J by 9 bases, with 15 bases between them. From germline, CDR1 is MNHEY and CDR2 SVGAGI.

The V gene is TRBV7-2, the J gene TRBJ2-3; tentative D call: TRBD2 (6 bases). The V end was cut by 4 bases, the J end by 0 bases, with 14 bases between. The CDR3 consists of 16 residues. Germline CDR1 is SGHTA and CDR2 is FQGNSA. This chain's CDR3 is CASSSISGYSTDTQYF. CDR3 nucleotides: TGTGCCAGCAGCTCCATTAGCGGTTATAGCACAGATACGCAGTATTTT.

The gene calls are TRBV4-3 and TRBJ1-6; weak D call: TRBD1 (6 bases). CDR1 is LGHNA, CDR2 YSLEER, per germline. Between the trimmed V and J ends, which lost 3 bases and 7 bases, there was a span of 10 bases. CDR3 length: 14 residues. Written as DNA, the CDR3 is TGCGCCAGCAGCCAGGGAGGGGGGAATTCACCCCTCCACTTT. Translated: CASSQGGGNSPLHF.

In nucleotides, the CDR3 is TGTGCCAGCAGCTTGTTGGAGGCTAGCTCTGGAAACACCATATATTTT. It codes for CASSLLEASSGNTIYF. The chain joins TRBV5-4 to TRBJ1-3; D remains ambiguous. V was shortened by 1 base and J by 0 bases, with 11 bases between the two germline ends. The CDR3 has 16 amino acids. Germline V gives CDR1 SGHNT, CDR2 YYREEE (reference sequence). Supplemented by reference TRBV5-4 and TRBJ1-3, the full variable domain reads ETGVTQSPTHLIKTRGQQVTLRCSSQSGHNTVSWYQQALGQGPQFIFQYYREEENGRGNFPPRFSGLQFPNYSSELNVNALELDDSALYLCASSLLEASSGNTIYFGEGSWLTVV.

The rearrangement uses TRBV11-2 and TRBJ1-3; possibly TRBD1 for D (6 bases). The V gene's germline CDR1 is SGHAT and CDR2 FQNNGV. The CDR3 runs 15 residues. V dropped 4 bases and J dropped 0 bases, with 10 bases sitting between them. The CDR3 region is CASSSGQISGNTIYF. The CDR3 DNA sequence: TGTGCCAGCAGCTCAGGACAGATCTCTGGAAACACCATATATTTT.

For the CDR3, the DNA is TGTGCCAGCAGTGATGGGACCAGGGGGTATCTAGAGACCCAGTACTTC. Residues: CASSDGTRGYLETQYF. The chain combines TRBV25-1 with TRBJ2-5; TRBD1 agrees at 7 bases. CDR3 length: 16 amino acids. V dropped 3 bases and J dropped 4; count of bases not matched to a gene: 11. Germline lookup yields CDR1 MGHDK and CDR2 SYGVNS.

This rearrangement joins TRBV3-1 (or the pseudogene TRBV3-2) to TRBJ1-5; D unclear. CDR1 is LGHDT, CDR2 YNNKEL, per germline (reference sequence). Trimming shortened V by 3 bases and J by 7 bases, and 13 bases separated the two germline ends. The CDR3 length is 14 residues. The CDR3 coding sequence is TGTGCCAGCAGCCACCCAGGCATAGACCAGCCCCAGCATTTT. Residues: CASSHPGIDQPQHF.

For the CDR3, the DNA is TGTGCCAGCAGTTACCTAACACCCGGACAGGGGGCTTCACCCCTCCACTTT. Its protein is CASSYLTPGQGASPLHF. The chain recombines TRBV6-2 or TRBV6-3 with TRBJ1-6; 11 bases map to TRBD1. Germline V lookup: CDR1 MNHEY, CDR2 SVGEGT. J lost 9 bases, V lost 2 bases, and 9 bases had no gene match. This CDR3 region has 17 residues.